This TCR beta chain appears in the sequencing data of a study of identical twins (dated by TCRdb to 2016 to 2017). Background on the whole study: The study deep-sequenced TCR alpha and beta repertoires from monozygotic twins, unrelated adults of various ages and cord blood to test whether fetal clonotypes persist. Replicate twin experiments were performed at different times using different library preparation protocols to rule out contamination.

On this clonotype: Its binding antigen is unknown. Base qualities were left out, and no much larger clone turns up one base away.

Preparation of the library involved 5' RACE. Sequencing took place on an Illumina HiSeq 2000. Template switching introduced a universal primer binding site; the final cDNA contained a unique molecular identifier, enabling accurate counting of TCR cDNA molecules. First-strand cDNA for TCR alpha and beta chains was synthesized from specific primers in the conserved constant-segment region. To control for contamination, each cDNA library was double barcoded with a SMART-Mk sample barcode plus Illumina barcodes. Two successive PCR steps introduced TruSeq adapter sequences along with Illumina sample barcodes. The TCR alpha and beta cDNA libraries were sequenced on the Illumina HiSeq platform using custom primers. The study's processing was this. MiGEC was used to process raw reads and extract unique molecular identifiers, and MiXCR was used to find CDR3 positions. For each individual, recombination models were inferred using an EM algorithm with the repgenHMM and IGoR tools. Shared clonotype analysis was performed with the tcR package in R, normalizing sharing by the product of cloneset sizes. To study raw recombination without the effects of thymic and clonal selection, out-of-frame nonproductive sequences were analyzed. TCRdb ran its own pipeline on the public reads, namely fastp trimming at Q25 and MiXCR clone calling, and kept in-frame beta chains. CDR3 protein sequences are deduplicated, and each keeps its most common genes and DNA. TCRdb, not the authors, supplied the V and J calls. Across this sample there are under 900,000 distinct CDR3 sequences, with 15% to 20% seen only once. The top ten clones comprise around 13% of the sample.

Every donor was a healthy Caucasian. The twin cohort consisted of three pairs of female monozygotic twins, all aged about 18 to 29 years. The RNA used for TCR libraries was isolated from peripheral blood mononuclear cells. General conclusions and limits of the study: The excess sharing between twins in beta out-of-frame sequences was weaker because fewer shared sequences reduced the signal-to-noise ratio. Compared with coincidental sharing between unrelated individuals, an excess of low generation-probability sequences was observed among out-of-frame TCR alpha sequences shared between twins. Invariant T cells such as MAIT and iNKT could partly confound zero-insertion analyses, although diverse VJ usage argued against such confounding for most clonotypes. Because the same donors could not be followed over many years, the conclusions depended on cross-sectional statistical analysis. Abundant cord blood beta clonotypes had fewer insertions, young adult naive repertoires showed a similar but weaker trend, and memory repertoires showed no such trend. Recombination models systematically underestimated out-of-frame TCR alpha sharing in monozygotic twins but agreed with sharing between unrelated individuals.

Reading from cysteine to phenylalanine, the CDR3 counts 15 amino acids. Of the read, only the CDR3 DNA is kept; its 45 bases are in frame from base 1. Trimming takes 1 base from V and 7 bases from J, and the germline ends sit 13 bases apart. For CDR1 and CDR2, the germline V gene lists SGHTA and FQGNSA. The sample was also reused in another study, on T cells expressing NK-cell markers. As the second publication notes: TCR beta-chain repertoires were profiled in sorted CD3+CD56+NKG2C+, CD3+CD56+NKG2C- and CD3+CD56-NKG2C+ T-cell subsets from eight donors. Among the eight sequenced donors, only one was HCMV-seronegative, while the other seven were HCMV-seropositive. To restrict sorting to alphabetaTCR-expressing T cells, an anti-gammadeltaTCR antibody was added in several experiments. In roughly 6 donors, the dominant CD3+CD56+NKG2C+ clonotypes were found to rank among the top 10 CD8+ clonotypes and to make up about 1.0-8% of CD8+ T cells. Those dominant clonotypes were again the most abundant among CD3+CD56-NKG2C+ cells in a few donors, at 28.3-60.1%. Whether the expanded NKG2C-expressing T cell clones were specific for HCMV antigens remained unclear. The study sequenced eight donors, all healthy volunteers chosen at random: three men and five women. A commercial ELISA kit detecting HCMV-specific IgG in serum was used to determine HCMV serostatus. For several donors, bulk peripheral blood T-cell repertoires were also sequenced from unsorted PBMC. MIGEC was used to demultiplex reads and group the reads by UMI, and MiTCR was used to assemble and quantify clonotypes. To remove erroneous sequences, TCR cDNA sequences were retained only when supported by two or more reads. Downstream repertoire analysis used the tcR package, and clonotypes were matched across fractions by CDR3 nucleotide sequence plus V segment. VDJmatch was used to annotate antigen specificity against VDJdb, with one amino acid substitution in CDR3 allowed.

This receptor was obtained from a woman aged 18-35 years in good health. The specimen sequenced was PBMCs. In this chain, TRBV7-2 is recombined with TRBJ1-4, with TRBD1 tentatively as D gene (5 bases match). Here the CDR3 is given as CASSLVAGSGEKLFF. In nucleotides, the sequence is TGTGCCAGCAGCTTAGTGGCAGGGAGTGGTGAAAAACTGTTTTTT. The entire variable domain, with the stretches around the CDR3 drawn from the reference TRBV7-2 and TRBJ1-4 proteins, is GAGVSQSPSNKVTEKGKDVELRCDPISGHTALYWYRQSLGQGLEFLIYFQGNSAPDKSGLPSDRFSAERTGGSVSTLTIQRTQQEDSAVYLCASSLVAGSGEKLFFGSGTQLSVL.